Sequencing of this T cell receptor (beta chain) was carried out in a study of CD8+CD57+ T cells in acquired aplastic anemia. About the research overall: The mean DNA yield obtained from sorted CD4+ and CD8+ cells came to around 3 ug. The average read count for CD4+ cells in healthy donors was around 10 million. Findings and caveats of the study: Patients and controls were not found to differ significantly in CD8+ Simpson's diversity. The same twenty-nine CD8+ CDR3 sequences occurred in patients and in controls.

On this clonotype: What it binds is unknown.

Using genomic DNA as the template, TCR beta VDJ and CDR3 profiling was carried out. A single record per CDR3 protein comes from TCRdb applying MiXCR to the reads. The repertoire holds hundreds of thousands of distinct CDR3 sequences, with around 68% as singletons. This sequence originates from a human donor in good health, serving as a control. The specimen was sorted CD4+, CD8+, or CD8+CD57+ T cells (not recorded which) from PBMCs.

The CDR3 here is CASSETGRQETQYF. The CDR3 coding sequence is TGTGCCAGCAGTGAAACCGGGAGACAAGAGACCCAGTACTTC. This chain uses TRBV25-1 with TRBJ2-5; D may be TRBD2 (6 bases). The CDR3 length is 14 residues. Germline V gives CDR1 MGHDK, CDR2 SYGVNS. Trimming cost V 2 bases and J 2 bases, with 9 bases left between them.